This T cell receptor beta chain came from a study of human T cells and chemical hapten exposure. Study outcomes and limitations: Counts of expanded TCRs at PT1 were positively correlated with patch test score. Significantly more large CDR3 similarity clusters arose among expanded TCRs than among controls.

TCRdb used MiXCR to reprocess the RACE reads, holding one entry per CDR3 protein. In the table there are around 110,000 distinct CDR3 sequences, around 10% of which are singletons. The time point denotes: patch test 1, 2 weeks after DPC sensitization. Treatment specified: therapeutic diphenylcyclopropenone sensitization with weekly scalp DPC. This clonotype was seen at least ten times. Its antigen is not known. V gave up 5 bases and J gave up 7 bases; unmatched junction bases: 9. The CDR3 runs to 14 residues. Germline CDR1 reads SGHRS; CDR2 reads YFSETQ. The chain joins TRBV5-1 to TRBJ2-7, with 10 bases identical to TRBD1. Sample: whole blood, taken in connection with sensitization to the hapten diphenylcyclopropenone (DPC). The receptor comes from a woman aged 45-65 years with alopecia areata. Some clones in this sample may be carry-over from other donors' samples. CDR3 bases: TGCGCCAGCAGGACCGGGACAGGGGCGGGGGAGCAGTACTTC. It yields the protein CASRTGTGAGEQYF.